These 9 T cell receptor beta chains share one sample of origin, sequenced in a study of T-cell reconstitution after alpha-beta-depleted transplantation in children. Unique molecular identifiers were incorporated during preparation of the TCRbeta library. TCRdb re-derived calls from the PCR reads in MiXCR, one entry per CDR3 protein. The sample has about 980,000 distinct CDR3 sequences, under 30% seen once; the top ten hold 28%. Here the sequenced sample was PBMCs, mostly from graft donor cells, taken 360 days after TCRalphabeta/CD19-depleted stem cell transplant. These receptors were obtained from a boy under two years old who had a stem cell transplant for SCID, so the T cells may come from the graft donor.

There are a few counts of this clonotype. V usage is TRBV4-3 and J usage is TRBJ2-2; no firm D call. V dropped 0 bases and J dropped 5 bases, with 10 bases sitting between them. This CDR3 region has 15 residues. Germline-derived CDR1 and CDR2 are LGHNA and YSLEER. The CDR3 loop is CASSQEFRITGELFF. CDR3 nucleotides: TGCGCCAGCAGCCAAGAGTTTCGGATTACCGGGGAGCTGTTTTTT.

V is TRBV9 and J is TRBJ2-1, with 7 bases lining up with TRBD2. This CDR3 contains 14 residues. V gave up 4 bases and J gave up 5 bases; unmatched junction bases: 6. Germline CDR1 and CDR2: SGDLS and YYNGEE. Written as DNA, the CDR3 is TGTGCCAGCAGCCCCTCGAGCGGGGACAATGAGCAGTTCTTC. It translates to CASSPSSGDNEQFF.

The gene calls are TRBV7-9 and TRBJ2-5; 8 bases line up with TRBD1. CDR1 is SEHNR and CDR2 is FQNEAQ in the germline V gene (reference sequence). The CDR3 is 15 amino acids. J lost 5 bases, V lost 4 bases, and 9 bases had no gene match. The CDR3 DNA is TGTGCCAGCAGCTCAAAGACAGGGGCCAGGGAGACCCAGTACTTC. It translates to CASSSKTGARETQYF. Complete variable domain (other parts from reference TRBV7-9 and TRBJ2-5): DTGVSQNPRHKITKRGQNVTFRCDPISEHNRLYWYRQTLGQGPEFLTYFQNEAQLEKSRLLSDRFSAERPKGSFSTLEIQRTEQGDSAMYLCASSSKTGARETQYFGPGTRLLVL.

There are a few counts of this clonotype. The chain recombines TRBV7-2 with TRBJ2-1, with D tentatively TRBD2 (5 bases). The germline V gene encodes CDR1 SGHTA and CDR2 FQGNSA. The CDR3 extends over 14 amino acids. V dropped 5 bases and J dropped 9 bases, with 17 bases sitting between them. In DNA form, the CDR3 reads TGTGCCAGCAGCCCCACTAGTTTTGTTAGTGAGCAGTTCTTC. It is translated as CASSPTSFVSEQFF.

This clonotype was observed once. The chain links TRBV3-1 to TRBJ2-7, with 9 bases identical to TRBD1. The length of the CDR3 is 14 residues. Germline values: CDR1 LGHDT, CDR2 YNNKEL (reference sequence). V shed 5 bases, J shed 7 bases, and the junction held 9 bases outside the gene matches. CDR3 amino acids: CASSSRQGVGEQYF. CDR3 sequence (DNA): TGTGCCAGCAGCTCTCGACAGGGGGTCGGTGAGCAGTACTTC.

The chain has TRBV5-1 and TRBJ1-1, with a tentative D call TRBD1 (6 bases). The CDR3 loop spans 14 amino acids. Deletions cut 5 bases from V and 0 bases from J, with 11 bases between. CDR1 SGHRS and CDR2 YFSETQ come from the germline V gene. CDR3 DNA: TGCGCCAGCAGTGTCGGACAGATGAACACTGAAGCTTTCTTT. Translating it yields CASSVGQMNTEAFF.

The chain couples TRBV9 to TRBJ2-1; D might be TRBD1 (7 bases). Germline CDR1 SGDLS, CDR2 YYNGEE. The CDR3 runs to 16 residues. V lost 4 bases and J lost 9, with 23 bases in between. For the CDR3, the DNA is TGTGCCAGCAGCTCCCAGGGGGGCGGCAGAATGAGTGAGCAGTTCTTC. It codes for CASSSQGGGRMSEQFF.

CDR3 protein: CASSQSGQRSYEQYF. In DNA, the CDR3 is TGTGCCAGCAGCCAATCGGGACAGCGATCCTACGAGCAGTACTTC. This rearrangement joins TRBV7-6 to TRBJ2-7; 7 bases are shared with TRBD1. The CDR3 loop spans 15 amino acids. The ends lost 5 bases at V and 1 base at J; junction bases unmatched: 8. In germline, CDR1 is SGHVS, CDR2 FNYEAQ. Combining the CDR3 with reference TRBV7-6 and TRBJ2-7 gives the whole variable domain GAGVSQSPRYKVTKRGQDVALRCDPISGHVSLYWYRQALGQGPEFLTYFNYEAQQDKSGLPNDRFSAERPEGSISTLTIQRTEQRDSAMYRCASSQSGQRSYEQYFGPGTRLTVT.

The chain recombines TRBV7-8 with TRBJ2-3, with D uncertain. This CDR3 comprises 13 residues. Germline V gives CDR1 SGHVS, CDR2 FQNEAQ. Trimming shortened V by 3 bases and J by 4 bases, and 8 bases separated the two germline ends. CDR3 sequence: CASSFGPADTQYF. The CDR3 coding sequence is TGTGCCAGCAGCTTCGGCCCGGCAGATACGCAGTATTTT.